This T cell receptor (beta chain) emerged from a study of blood T cell repertoires in COVID-19. Study overall: Sites across the United States, Italy and Spain contributed samples from acute and convalescent COVID-19.

Seattle's enrolled individuals joined amid active infection and were then monitored longitudinally. Authors' processing steps: By means of reference gene primer amplification, nucleated cell counts were estimated. TCRdb's table, derived via immunoSEQ multiplex PCR, lists solely in-frame clones and lacks some. That table gives V, J and clone size, and the DNA gave D and trimming. The profile shows about 250,000 clones, around 89% of them singletons. J was trimmed by 8 bases and V by 4 bases; bases with no gene match: 7. Germline CDR1 and CDR2: SQVTM and ANQGSEA. This CDR3 spans 13 amino acids. This receptor was obtained from a young woman with COVID-19, enrolled during active disease. The sample was peripheral blood. The chain links TRBV29-1 to TRBJ2-1; TRBD1 aligns across 8 bases. CDR3: CSVAGQGMHEQFF. CDR3 in DNA: TGCAGCGTTGCAGGACAGGGCATGCATGAGCAGTTCTTC.